These 23 T cell receptor beta chains came from one sample sequenced in a study of T cells after yellow fever vaccination. TCRdb passed the 5' RACE reads through MiXCR, listing each CDR3 protein once. The data hold 500,000 to 650,000 distinct CDR3 sequences, with roughly 14% observed a single time. The starting material was PBMCs, obtained on the day of the yellow fever booster vaccination. The receptors originated from a young man who received the YFV17D yellow fever vaccine.

Only a few counts were recorded for this clonotype. The CDR3, as DNA: TGTGCCAGCAGTGCAGTTTACAGAAACACCATATATTTT. Encoded protein: CASSAVYRNTIYF. V and J are TRBV2 and TRBJ1-3; no clear D. Trimming took off 4 bases at V and 5 bases at J, with 9 bases between the two ends. Germline assignment: CDR1 SNHLY and CDR2 FYNNEI. The CDR3 contains 13 residues.

This sequence joins TRBV6-6 and TRBJ2-5; D may be TRBD2 (6 bases). Trimming removed 8 bases from V and 3 bases from J, with 13 bases in between. The CDR3 is made up of 13 amino acids. Looked up from germline, CDR1 is MNHNY and CDR2 is SVGAGI (reference sequence). The CDR3 reads CASVSRGEETQYF. Here the CDR3 DNA reads TGTGCCAGCGTCTCGCGGGGAGAAGAGACCCAGTACTTC.

The gene calls are TRBV12-5 and TRBJ2-2, with D unclear. The germline V gene has CDR1 LGHNT and CDR2 FRNRAP. V lost 1 base and J lost 1, with 7 bases in between. This CDR3 contains 15 residues. CDR3 sequence (DNA): TGTGCTAGTGGTTTGGAGGGCGTGAACACCGGGGAGCTGTTTTTT. Translating gives CASGLEGVNTGELFF. Combining the CDR3 with reference TRBV12-5 and TRBJ2-2 gives the whole variable domain DARVTQTPRHKVTEMGQEVTMRCQPILGHNTVFWYRQTMMQGLELLAYFRNRAPLDDSGMPKDRFSAEMPDATLATLKIQPSEPRDSAVYFCASGLEGVNTGELFFGEGSRLTVL.

This clonotype was counted only a few times. J is TRBJ2-5 and V is TRBV7-9; 7 nucleotides match TRBD2. J was trimmed by 3 bases and V by 5 bases; bases with no gene match: 6. The CDR3 has 14 residues. Per germline, CDR1 SEHNR and CDR2 FQNEAQ (reference sequence). CDR3 coding DNA: TGTGCCAGCAGCCCCGGACTAGTAAAAGAGACCCAGTACTTC. Residues: CASSPGLVKETQYF.

This clonotype was counted many times. The chain combines TRBV9 with TRBJ2-1; tentative D call: TRBD2 (6 bases). Germline CDR1 reads SGDLS; CDR2 reads YYNGEE. Trimming left V 0 bases short and J 8 bases short, with 18 bases between. This CDR3 spans 16 amino acids. CDR3 coding DNA: TGTGCCAGCAGCGTAGCTCCCTTGCGGAGGGGCTATGAGCAGTTCTTC. It yields the protein CASSVAPLRRGYEQFF.

V gene TRBV9 combines with J gene TRBJ2-1; D possibly corresponds to TRBD2 (6 bases). V lost 4 bases to trimming and J lost 1 base, with 12 bases between them. Germline lookup yields CDR1 SGDLS and CDR2 YYNGEE. The CDR3 totals 15 residues. Here the CDR3 reads CASSTLATSYNEQFF. CDR3 DNA sequence: TGTGCCAGCAGCACCCTAGCGACGTCCTACAATGAGCAGTTCTTC. Using reference TRBV9 and TRBJ2-1 for the parts outside the CDR3, the full variable domain is DSGVTQTPKHLITATGQRVTLRCSPRSGDLSVYWYQQSLDQGLQFLIQYYNGEERAKGNILERFSAQQFPDLHSELNLSSLELGDSALYFCASSTLATSYNEQFFGPGTRLTVL.

The rearrangement joins TRBV20-1 to TRBJ1-5; no reliable D call. The germline V and J ends were trimmed by 5 bases and 7 bases, with 9 bases remaining between them. Looked up from germline, CDR1 is DFQATT and CDR2 is SNEGSKA (reference sequence). This CDR3 has 11 amino acids. This CDR3 is CSAALGQPQHF. The CDR3 DNA follows: TGCAGTGCTGCGTTGGGCCAGCCCCAGCATTTT.

This clonotype was counted only a few times. The rearrangement joins TRBV7-2 to TRBJ2-2, with 8 bases that match TRBD2. CDR3 length: 15 residues. Germline CDR1 reads SGHTA; CDR2 reads FQGNSA. V shed 5 bases, J shed 5 bases, and the junction held 7 bases outside the gene matches. CDR3 amino acids: CASSPSGRETGELFF. In DNA, the CDR3 is TGTGCCAGCAGCCCCAGCGGGAGAGAGACCGGGGAGCTGTTTTTT.

This clonotype was counted between two and nine times. The chain links TRBV18 to TRBJ2-7, with unresolved D. This CDR3 contains 13 residues. The germline V gene has CDR1 KGHSH and CDR2 LQKENI. Trimming removed 6 bases from V and 6 bases from J, with 15 bases in between. In DNA, the CDR3 is TGTGCCAGCTCCCCAGGCCGTCTTTTCGAGCAGTACTTC. Translation: CASSPGRLFEQYF.

This clonotype was counted only a few times. J is TRBJ2-7 and V is TRBV12-3 or TRBV12-4; D is perhaps TRBD2 (5 bases). The ends were cut back, 7 bases at V and 7 bases at J, with 14 bases in the middle. This CDR3 region has 12 residues. CDR3 amino acids: CASTLTPGEQYF. The CDR3 DNA is TGTGCCAGCACCCTGACCCCGGGGGAGCAGTACTTC.

This clonotype was counted ten times or more. The chain uses TRBV9 and TRBJ2-2; D call uncertain. Germline V CDR1 and CDR2: SGDLS, YYNGEE. Trimming left V 0 bases short and J 6 bases short, with 6 bases between. The CDR3 extends over 13 amino acids. CDR3 bases: TGTGCCAGCAGCGTAGGGGGATCCGGGGAGCTGTTTTTT. This codes for CASSVGGSGELFF.

The chain uses TRBV5-4 and TRBJ2-3; 10 bases are shared with TRBD2. Germline V gene sequence: CDR1 SGHNT, CDR2 YYREEE (reference sequence). The CDR3 has 15 residues. Losses at the gene ends were 3 bases for V and 6 bases for J; bases not matched to a gene: 7. The CDR3 nucleotides are TGTGCCAGCAGCTCCGGGACTAGCGTATCCGATACGCAGTATTTT. Amino acids: CASSSGTSVSDTQYF.

In its sample, this clonotype was seen a few times. The rearrangement uses TRBV7-2 and TRBJ1-2; TRBD1 matches at 7 bases. The CDR3 is 16 amino acids. Germline-derived CDR1 and CDR2 are SGHTA and FQGNSA. The V segment lost 5 bases and the J segment 6 bases; nucleotides outside the gene matches: 15. CDR3 loop: CASSPRSGGRGDGYTF. The CDR3 DNA reads as TGTGCCAGCAGCCCCCGATCAGGGGGTCGGGGGGATGGCTACACCTTC.

This clonotype has a count of ten or more. The rearrangement joins TRBV28 to TRBJ2-7; D gene unclear. Germline V gives CDR1 MDHEN, CDR2 SYDVKM. This CDR3 spans 16 amino acids. Trimming pared 5 bases from V and 0 bases from J, leaving 17 bases between. CDR3 nucleotides: TGTGCCAGCAGTGGTGAGACTGCTCCCTTCTCCTACGAGCAGTACTTC. This sequence encodes CASSGETAPFSYEQYF.

This rearrangement joins TRBV6-5 to TRBJ1-6; 7 bases match TRBD1. This CDR3 is 17 amino acids long. The V and J ends lost 2 bases and 4 bases, in that order; junction bases with no gene match: 8. In germline, CDR1 is MNHEY, CDR2 SVGAGI. As DNA, the CDR3 is TGTGCCAGCAGTTACGGGGGAGGGACAGCTTATAATTCACCCCTCCACTTT. This gives the protein CASSYGGGTAYNSPLHF.

This clonotype came up a few times. V is TRBV15 and J is TRBJ2-1, with D perhaps TRBD2 (6 bases). From germline, CDR1 is LNHNV and CDR2 YYDKDF (reference sequence). V dropped 0 bases and J dropped 10 bases, with 10 bases sitting between them. CDR3 length equals 13 residues. CDR3 coding DNA: TGTGCCACCAGCAGAGAGCCTAGCGAAGAGCAGTTCTTC. This codes for CATSREPSEEQFF.

This clonotype has at least ten counts. DNA for the CDR3: TGCAGTGCTAGAGGTGGGACAGGCGAAAAACTGTTTTTT. Translated, it gives CSARGGTGEKLFF. The chain employs TRBV20-1 and TRBJ1-4; 8 bases are a match to TRBD1. Germline V gene lookup returns CDR1 DFQATT and CDR2 SNEGSKA (reference sequence). V was pared by 1 base and J by 8 bases, with 3 bases of the junction left unmatched. This CDR3 spans 13 amino acids.

This sequence joins TRBV12-3 or TRBV12-4 and TRBJ2-3; 9 positions match TRBD2. Trimming took 7 bases from V and 6 from J; bases not matched to a gene: 11. The CDR3 is 15 residues long. CDR3 in amino acids: CASKPGGAGGDTQYF. CDR3 bases: TGTGCCAGCAAACCCGGTGGGGCGGGAGGGGATACGCAGTATTTT.

There are a few counts of this clonotype. The CDR3 bases are TGTGCCAGCTCACCAACGGCCTACAATGAGCAGTTCTTC. Protein sequence: CASSPTAYNEQFF. This chain links TRBV18 with TRBJ2-1, with D uncertain. Trimming stripped 2 bases from V and 2 bases from J, with 4 bases between. Per the germline V gene, CDR1 is KGHSH and CDR2 is LQKENI. The CDR3 runs to 13 residues. The full variable domain, in which reference TRBV18 and TRBJ2-1 provide the parts outside the CDR3, is NAGVMQNPRHLVRRRGQEARLRCSPMKGHSHVYWYRQLPEEGLKFMVYLQKENIIDESGMPKERFSAEFPKEGPSILRIQQVVRGDSAAYFCASSPTAYNEQFFGPGTRLTVL.

This chain connects TRBV29-1 to TRBJ2-1; 10 positions match TRBD2. The germline gives CDR1 SQVTM, CDR2 ANQGSEA. This CDR3 contains 14 residues. Trimming cost V 7 bases and J 5 bases; bases outside gene matches: 8. CDR3 region: CSGGGLAENNEQFF. The CDR3 DNA reads TGCAGCGGGGGAGGACTAGCGGAGAACAATGAGCAGTTCTTC.

Turning to this clonotype: Because the CDR3 is missing its conserved closing phenylalanine or tryptophan, this is likely a read error. The CDR3 loop is CASSLEARRNTIYL. DNA for the CDR3: TGCGCCAGCAGCTTGGAGGCCAGGCGAAACACCATATATCTT. The chain uses TRBV5-1 and TRBJ1-3; D not resolved. V was clipped by 0 bases and J by 5 bases, with 9 bases between them. This CDR3 comprises 14 residues. CDR1 and CDR2 (germline): SGHRS, YFSETQ.

This clonotype showed up just a few times. The chain links TRBV7-9 to TRBJ2-1; D is perhaps TRBD1 or TRBD2 (5 bases each). This CDR3 is 14 amino acids long. The germline gives CDR1 SEHNR, CDR2 FQNEAQ (reference sequence). V was shortened by 6 bases and J by 2 bases, with 11 bases between the two germline ends. The DNA for the CDR3 is TGTGCCAGCAGTTTACTAGGGGCCTACAATGAGCAGTTCTTC. Its protein product is CASSLLGAYNEQFF. The whole variable domain, filled in from reference TRBV7-9 and TRBJ2-1, reads DTGVSQNPRHKITKRGQNVTFRCDPISEHNRLYWYRQTLGQGPEFLTYFQNEAQLEKSRLLSDRFSAERPKGSFSTLEIQRTEQGDSAMYLCASSLLGAYNEQFFGPGTRLTVL.

The chain uses TRBV29-1 and TRBJ2-1, with 10 bases matching TRBD2. Germline assignment: CDR1 SQVTM and CDR2 ANQGSEA. The CDR3 is made up of 14 amino acids. Trimming at V came to 2 bases and at J to 8 bases, leaving 6 bases not matched to a gene. This chain's CDR3 is CSVEPSGSLYEQFF. The CDR3 nucleotides read TGCAGCGTTGAACCTAGCGGGAGTCTTTATGAGCAGTTCTTC.